A selection of T cell receptor beta chains follows, all from one sample in a study of CD8 T cells in Susac syndrome. TCRdb re-analysed the immunoSEQ multiplex PCR reads in MiXCR, keeping a single row per CDR3 protein. The table has around 130,000 distinct CDR3 sequences, roughly 94% seen once. Sequenced sample: CD4+ T cells from PBMCs. All receptors come from a human donor in good health. Both conserved end residues are part of each CDR3. Each record gives: D gene, V gene, clone size, J gene, CDR3 protein, CDR3 DNA. D genes are given only for firm matches. Clone sizes are given selectively: once, few, many, or a class where the clone is expanded.

d_call: NA
v_call: TRBV18
clone_size: NA
j_call: TRBJ1-1
cdr3_aa: CASSQGRGAFF
cdr3_nt: TGTGCCAGCTCACAGGGCAGGGGAGCTTTCTTT

d_call: NA
v_call: TRBV10-3
clone_size: once
j_call: TRBJ2-3
cdr3_aa: CAIKEDTDTQYF
cdr3_nt: TGTGCCATCAAGGAGGACACAGATACGCAGTATTTT

d_call: TRBD1
v_call: TRBV6-5
clone_size: NA
j_call: TRBJ2-5
cdr3_aa: CASRGQGVERETQYF
cdr3_nt: TGTGCCAGCAGGGGACAGGGGGTGGAGCGAGAGACCCAGTACTTC

d_call: TRBD2
v_call: TRBV12-3/TRBV12-4
clone_size: NA
j_call: TRBJ2-1
cdr3_aa: CASRYAGTSGKMEQFF
cdr3_nt: TGTGCCAGCAGATATGCCGGGACTAGCGGGAAGATGGAGCAGTTCTTC

d_call: NA
v_call: TRBV27
clone_size: NA
j_call: TRBJ1-4
cdr3_aa: CASSSPDRRLFF
cdr3_nt: TGTGCCAGCAGTTCTCCGGACCGTCGGCTGTTTTTT

d_call: NA
v_call: TRBV30
clone_size: NA
j_call: TRBJ1-4
cdr3_aa: CAWSGRWNEKLFF
cdr3_nt: TGTGCCTGGAGTGGACGGTGGAATGAAAAACTGTTTTTT

d_call: TRBD2
v_call: TRBV20-1
clone_size: NA
j_call: TRBJ2-7
cdr3_aa: CSIRLAGTHEQYF
cdr3_nt: TGCAGTATTAGACTAGCGGGTACCCACGAGCAGTACTTC

d_call: TRBD2
v_call: TRBV30
clone_size: NA
j_call: TRBJ2-1
cdr3_aa: CAWSVDRGLAGGYEQFF
cdr3_nt: TGTGCCTGGAGTGTGGACAGGGGACTAGCGGGAGGCTATGAGCAGTTCTTC

d_call: TRBD1
v_call: TRBV19
clone_size: NA
j_call: TRBJ1-2
cdr3_aa: CASTGGPLYGYTF
cdr3_nt: TGTGCCAGTACAGGGGGCCCACTCTATGGCTACACCTTC

d_call: NA
v_call: TRBV30
clone_size: NA
j_call: TRBJ2-1
cdr3_aa: CAWNRGSNEQFF
cdr3_nt: TGTGCCTGGAACCGGGGGAGCAATGAGCAGTTCTTC

d_call: TRBD1
v_call: TRBV12-3/TRBV12-4
clone_size: NA
j_call: TRBJ2-6
cdr3_aa: CASSLTRTGIFSGANVLTF
cdr3_nt: TGTGCCAGCAGTTTGACACGGACAGGGATTTTCTCTGGGGCCAACGTCCTGACTTTC

d_call: NA
v_call: TRBV7-2
clone_size: NA
j_call: TRBJ2-7
cdr3_aa: CASSLYIDDSYEQYF
cdr3_nt: TGTGCCAGCAGCTTATATATTGACGATTCCTACGAGCAGTACTTC

d_call: NA
v_call: TRBV30
clone_size: NA
j_call: TRBJ2-2
cdr3_aa: CAWSVGLATNTGELFF
cdr3_nt: TGTGCCTGGAGTGTGGGTCTAGCGACAAACACCGGGGAGCTGTTTTTT

d_call: TRBD2
v_call: TRBV20-1
clone_size: NA
j_call: TRBJ2-3
cdr3_aa: CSAQRDTDTQYF
cdr3_nt: TGCAGTGCTCAGCGGGACACAGATACGCAGTATTTT

d_call: NA
v_call: TRBV6-1
clone_size: NA
j_call: TRBJ2-2
cdr3_aa: CASSDTNLGNTGELFF
cdr3_nt: TGTGCCAGCAGTGATACAAACCTGGGGAACACCGGGGAGCTGTTTTTT

d_call: NA
v_call: TRBV18
clone_size: NA
j_call: TRBJ1-3
cdr3_aa: CASQDSNSGNTIYF
cdr3_nt: TGTGCCAGCCAGGACTCCAACTCTGGAAACACCATATATTTT

d_call: TRBD1
v_call: TRBV20-1
clone_size: NA
j_call: TRBJ1-2
cdr3_aa: CSAKSPGTGTNYGYTF
cdr3_nt: TGCAGTGCCAAAAGTCCCGGGACAGGGACGAACTATGGCTACACCTTC

d_call: TRBD1
v_call: TRBV7-9
clone_size: NA
j_call: TRBJ2-1
cdr3_aa: CASSPQGAGNNEQFF
cdr3_nt: TGTGCCAGCAGCCCACAGGGGGCCGGGAACAATGAGCAGTTCTTC

d_call: TRBD1
v_call: TRBV9
clone_size: NA
j_call: TRBJ2-2
cdr3_aa: CASSGGVPTGVTGELFF
cdr3_nt: TGTGCCAGCAGCGGAGGAGTACCGACAGGGGTAACCGGGGAGCTGTTTTTT

d_call: NA
v_call: TRBV20-1
clone_size: NA
j_call: TRBJ1-2
cdr3_aa: CSARDPRRGSGYTF
cdr3_nt: TGCAGTGCTAGAGACCCTCGGAGGGGTAGTGGCTACACCTTC

d_call: NA
v_call: TRBV5-1
clone_size: NA
j_call: TRBJ2-5
cdr3_aa: CASSSQGRGWETQYF
cdr3_nt: TGCGCCAGCAGCTCCCAAGGTCGGGGGTGGGAGACCCAGTACTTC

d_call: NA
v_call: TRBV4-3
clone_size: few
j_call: TRBJ2-6
cdr3_aa: CASSRSGGADGANVLTF
cdr3_nt: TGCGCCAGCAGCCGTTCTGGAGGGGCTGATGGGGCCAACGTCCTGACTTTC

d_call: NA
v_call: TRBV6-1
clone_size: NA
j_call: TRBJ2-7
cdr3_aa: CASGAFPPGTGAYEQYF
cdr3_nt: TGTGCCAGCGGAGCCTTCCCCCCCGGGACGGGAGCCTACGAGCAGTACTTC